The 8 T cell receptor beta chains in this list originate from one sample, sequenced in a study of blood T cells in healthy people across ages. A J-beta primer mix and a sample-barcoded 5' primer were used in a second PCR of about 6 to 12 cycles. TCRdb redid the calling of the 5' RACE reads with MiXCR, one entry per CDR3 protein. The repertoire has around 600,000 distinct CDR3 sequences, under 55% of them found once; the top ten carry just under 25%. The sequencing input was blood. The receptors shown here come from a man aged 80 or over in good health.

The chain recombines TRBV29-1 with TRBJ1-1; D might be TRBD1 (5 bases). In germline, CDR1 is SQVTM, CDR2 ANQGSEA. The CDR3 is 15 amino acids. Trimming shortened V by 4 bases and J by 2 bases, and 17 bases separated the two germline ends. The CDR3 spells CSVAPILTVNTEAFF. The CDR3 nucleotides are TGCAGCGTTGCCCCGATCCTGACAGTTAACACTGAAGCTTTCTTT.

The chain has TRBV7-9 and TRBJ1-2; D gene uncertain. V lost 8 bases and J 4 bases, leaving 20 bases between the germline ends. The CDR3 covers 15 residues. Per the germline V gene, CDR1 is SEHNR and CDR2 is FQNEAQ (reference sequence). The CDR3 here is CASGPMSVTTYGYTF. In DNA, the CDR3 is TGTGCCAGCGGCCCTATGTCAGTCACTACCTATGGCTACACCTTC.

The chain joins TRBV7-9 to TRBJ2-7, with 10 nucleotides matching TRBD1. The CDR3 has 17 residues. With V trimmed by 3 bases and J by 0 bases, 8 bases remained unmatched. Looked up from germline, CDR1 is SEHNR and CDR2 is FQNEAQ (reference sequence). The CDR3 sequence is CASSFSTRTGGSYEQYF. The CDR3 DNA is TGTGCCAGCAGCTTTAGTACCCGGACAGGGGGCTCCTACGAGCAGTACTTC.

This clonotype was found a few times. The CDR3 coding sequence is TGCGCCAGCAGGTTAGAAGGGCAAGAGACCCAGTACTTC. Translating gives CASRLEGQETQYF. The V gene is TRBV5-1, the J gene TRBJ2-5; D not certain. The germline V gene has CDR1 SGHRS and CDR2 YFSETQ. This CDR3 contains 13 residues. V was pared by 5 bases and J by 2 bases, with 10 bases between.

The sample holds one count of this clonotype. V gene TRBV20-1 combines with J gene TRBJ2-3; TRBD2 might be the D (7 bases). CDR3 length: 15 amino acids. Looked up from germline, CDR1 is DFQATT and CDR2 is SNEGSKA (reference sequence). The V end was cut by 4 bases, the J end by 1 base, with 15 bases between. CDR3 sequence: CSANPGGGRTDTQYF. The CDR3 region has the DNA TGCAGTGCTAACCCGGGCGGGGGCCGCACAGATACGCAGTATTTT.

The table lists this clonotype with many counts. The chain carries TRBV6-6 and TRBJ2-1; D is unclear. Trimming left V 7 bases short and J 7 bases short, with 14 bases between. Germline CDR1 MNHNY, CDR2 SVGAGI (reference sequence). The CDR3 is 13 amino acids. The CDR3 here is CASKLRVWNEQFF. The CDR3 DNA follows: TGTGCCAGCAAACTACGGGTGTGGAATGAGCAGTTCTTC.

This rearrangement joins TRBV7-9 to TRBJ1-2; 8 bases match TRBD1. The V segment lost 1 base and the J segment 6 bases; nucleotides outside the gene matches: 7. This CDR3 comprises 15 residues. Germline lookup yields CDR1 SEHNR and CDR2 FQNEAQ (reference sequence). CDR3 amino acids: CASSLGPPGGDGYTF. In nucleotides, the CDR3 is TGTGCCAGCAGCTTAGGGCCCCCAGGGGGCGATGGCTACACCTTC.

This clonotype occurred a few times. The V gene is TRBV7-8, the J gene TRBJ2-5, with 10 bases lining up with TRBD2. This CDR3 spans 17 amino acids. V shed 1 base and J 2 bases; nucleotides not matched to a gene: 7. Germline V gives CDR1 SGHVS, CDR2 FQNEAQ. CDR3 sequence reads: CASSLGATSGLQETQYF. The DNA of the CDR3 is TGTGCCAGCAGCTTAGGGGCGACTAGCGGGCTTCAAGAGACCCAGTACTTC.